These 31 T cell receptor beta chains came from one sample sequenced in a study of T cell changes during pregnancy in multiple sclerosis (dated by TCRdb to the late 2010s). Library preparation was by the immunoSEQ multiplex PCR assay. In TCRdb, the immuneACCESS table is reduced to in-frame sequences with V and J assigned. These tables do not hold every clone; where another copy was compared, an unresolved V gene accounts for under half, and the others remain unexplained. Here the sample has tens of thousands of clones; 85% to 90% occur a single time. The ten largest account for about 3.3% of the sample. The sequencing used CD4+ T cells from peripheral blood mononuclear cells, collected in the first trimester of pregnancy. Receptors originate from a female donor in good health, enrolled as a control in a pregnancy study.

The chain is built from TRBV27 and TRBJ2-1, with D uncertain. Germline V gene lookup returns CDR1 MNHEY and CDR2 SMNVEV (reference sequence). The CDR3 has 12 residues. V was trimmed by 5 bases and J by 9 bases, leaving 11 bases between them. The CDR3 region is CASSTPASEQFF. Here the CDR3 DNA reads TGTGCCAGCAGTACCCCTGCCAGTGAGCAGTTCTTC.

The CDR3 here is CASSFQGWGTEAFF. The CDR3 region has the DNA TGTGCCAGCAGCTTCCAGGGTTGGGGCACTGAAGCTTTCTTT. This chain links TRBV7-8 with TRBJ1-1; possibly TRBD1 for D (5 bases). Germline CDR1 reads SGHVS; CDR2 reads FQNEAQ. Trimming cost V 3 bases and J 4 bases, with 12 bases left between them. The CDR3 consists of 14 residues.

The chain carries TRBV11-3 and TRBJ2-5; 7 nucleotides line up with TRBD1. In germline, CDR1 is SGHNT, CDR2 YENEEA. The V segment lost 5 bases and the J segment 7 bases; nucleotides outside the gene matches: 7. CDR3 size: 13 residues. Here the CDR3 DNA reads TGTGCCAGCAGCACAACAGGGGAGCGGACCCAGTACTTC. Amino acid sequence: CASSTTGERTQYF.

The V gene is TRBV7-2, the J gene TRBJ2-7; 12 nucleotides match TRBD1. J was trimmed by 4 bases and V by 6 bases; bases with no gene match: 4. Germline V gene lookup returns CDR1 SGHTA and CDR2 FQGNSA. This CDR3 spans 14 amino acids. The CDR3 loop reads CASRPGQGAYEQYF. The CDR3 DNA reads as TGTGCCAGCAGACCGGGACAGGGGGCTTACGAGCAGTACTTC.

The V and J genes are TRBV7-2 and TRBJ2-1, with 9 bases that match TRBD2. CDR3 length: 17 residues. V shed 7 bases, J shed 3 bases, and the junction held 13 bases outside the gene matches. In germline, CDR1 is SGHTA, CDR2 FQGNSA. The DNA for the CDR3 is TGTGCCAGCACCCCACGGGGGAGTAGCGGGAGCTACAATGAGCAGTTCTTC. Protein sequence: CASTPRGSSGSYNEQFF.

The J gene is TRBJ2-3, the V gene TRBV15, with 10 bases matching TRBD1. The germline V gene has CDR1 LNHNV and CDR2 YYDKDF (reference sequence). The CDR3 runs to 12 residues. V lost 5 bases, J lost 11 bases, and 4 bases stayed unmatched. This CDR3 reads CATSGTGDGQYF. For the CDR3, the DNA is TGTGCCACCAGCGGGACAGGGGACGGGCAGTATTTT.

The V and J genes are TRBV18 and TRBJ2-3, with D maybe TRBD2 (7 bases). The germline gives CDR1 KGHSH, CDR2 LQKENI. V dropped 0 bases and J dropped 4 bases, with 8 bases sitting between them. CDR3 length equals 14 residues. The CDR3 DNA sequence: TGTGCCAGCTCACCACCGGGGGGGCCAGATACGCAGTATTTT. It encodes CASSPPGGPDTQYF.

This clone was recorded a few times. The rearrangement joins TRBV28 to TRBJ2-2; D is perhaps TRBD1 (6 bases). The V gene's germline CDR1 is MDHEN and CDR2 SYDVKM. This CDR3 spans 15 amino acids. V was shortened by 3 bases and J by 7 bases, with 15 bases between the two germline ends. The CDR3 reads CASSLAGGESGELFF. CDR3 sequence (DNA): TGTGCCAGCAGTTTGGCTGGGGGCGAGAGCGGGGAGCTGTTTTTT.

The chain combines TRBV7-2 with TRBJ2-1, with a tentative D call TRBD2 (5 bases). CDR3 length: 14 amino acids. Trimming left V 5 bases short and J 8 bases short, with 16 bases between. Germline assignment: CDR1 SGHTA and CDR2 FQGNSA. CDR3 sequence (DNA): TGTGCCAGCAGCCCCTCTATCGGGGTCGATGAGCAGTTCTTC. This codes for CASSPSIGVDEQFF.

This sequence joins TRBV7-9 and TRBJ1-3; D is possibly TRBD1 (6 bases). CDR3 length: 15 amino acids. V was trimmed by 4 bases and J by 4 bases, leaving 14 bases between them. Germline V lookup: CDR1 SEHNR, CDR2 FQNEAQ (reference sequence). The DNA of the CDR3 is TGTGCCAGCAGCTCTCGGGCAGGGGACGGAAACACCATATATTTT. This codes for CASSSRAGDGNTIYF. Filled out from reference TRBV7-9 and TRBJ1-3, the complete variable domain reads DTGVSQNPRHKITKRGQNVTFRCDPISEHNRLYWYRQTLGQGPEFLTYFQNEAQLEKSRLLSDRFSAERPKGSFSTLEIQRTEQGDSAMYLCASSSRAGDGNTIYFGEGSWLTVV.

The chain carries TRBV4-2 and TRBJ2-3, with a possible D match to TRBD2 (5 bases). Trimming shortened V by 1 base and J by 5 bases, and 16 bases separated the two germline ends. CDR1 and CDR2 from the germline V gene are LGHNA and YNFKEQ. The length of the CDR3 is 16 residues. The CDR3 DNA reads as TGTGCCAGCAGCCAAGGGCAGCCCGCTCGGGGAGATACGCAGTATTTT. Translation: CASSQGQPARGDTQYF.

V is TRBV7-9 and J is TRBJ2-1; 9 nucleotides agree with TRBD1. The CDR3 sequence is 15 residues long. Trimming took 4 bases from V and 6 from J; bases not matched to a gene: 7. Germline V gene lookup returns CDR1 SEHNR and CDR2 FQNEAQ (reference sequence). CDR3 DNA sequence: TGTGCCAGCAGCTCGGACAGGGGATTGCCCAATGAGCAGTTCTTC. Its protein product is CASSSDRGLPNEQFF.

This chain connects TRBV6-1 to TRBJ2-7; D remains unclear. The CDR3 has 14 amino acids. Trimming pared 6 bases from V and 0 bases from J, leaving 12 bases between. The V gene's germline CDR1 is MNHNS and CDR2 SASEGT. The CDR3 DNA follows: TGTGCCAGCAGAGAGGCAGCGATCTCCTACGAGCAGTACTTC. Translation gives CASREAAISYEQYF.

This chain links TRBV18 with TRBJ2-7; TRBD2 is a possible D gene (5 bases). Germline values: CDR1 KGHSH, CDR2 LQKENI. V lost 3 bases and J 1 base, leaving 10 bases between the germline ends. The CDR3 loop spans 14 amino acids. The CDR3 sequence is CASSPRAASYEQYF. As DNA, the CDR3 is TGTGCCAGCTCACCGCGGGCAGCTTCCTACGAGCAGTACTTC.

This clone was recorded only once. The chain employs TRBV28 and TRBJ1-1; TRBD1 matches at 7 bases. V dropped 7 bases and J dropped 0; count of bases not matched to a gene: 2. In germline, CDR1 is MDHEN, CDR2 SYDVKM. The CDR3 covers 13 residues. The CDR3, as DNA: TGTGCCAGCATAGGGACAGTGAACACTGAAGCTTTCTTT. Translated: CASIGTVNTEAFF.

The chain recombines TRBV6-1 with TRBJ1-1; 8 nucleotides match TRBD1. Per the germline V gene, CDR1 is MNHNS and CDR2 is SASEGT. V shed 3 bases, J shed 5 bases, and the junction held 8 bases outside the gene matches. CDR3 length equals 15 residues. The CDR3 sequence is CASSEHTGGGTEAFF. In DNA, the CDR3 is TGTGCCAGCAGTGAGCACACAGGGGGAGGAACTGAAGCTTTCTTT.

The genes are TRBV2 and TRBJ2-7, with D hard to call. Trimming removed 2 bases at V and 0 bases at J, with 8 bases between. The CDR3 totals 14 residues. Germline CDR1 reads SNHLY; CDR2 reads FYNNEI. The DNA for the CDR3 is TGTGCCAGCAGTGAAACTAACCTCTCCTACGAGCAGTACTTC. It is translated as CASSETNLSYEQYF.

Written as DNA, the CDR3 is TGTGCCACCAGCAGAGATAAAGTGGGGGCCAACACCGGGGAGCTGTTTTTT. Its translation is CATSRDKVGANTGELFF. The rearrangement uses TRBV15 and TRBJ2-2, with a possible D match to TRBD1 (6 bases). V gave up 0 bases and J gave up 2 bases, with 13 bases separating them. Germline V gene data show CDR1 as LNHNV and CDR2 as YYDKDF (reference sequence). This CDR3 is 17 amino acids long.

A single count supports this clone. The V gene is TRBV28, the J gene TRBJ1-5, with 11 bases aligning to TRBD1. CDR1 and CDR2 (germline): MDHEN, SYDVKM. After removal of 4 bases from V and 4 bases from J, the junction contained 3 bases not matched to a gene. This CDR3 is 15 amino acids long. The CDR3 reads CASSSGQGDNQPQHF. The CDR3 bases are TGTGCCAGCAGTTCGGGACAGGGGGATAATCAGCCCCAGCATTTT.

CDR3 DNA sequence: TGTGCCAGCCTCCCGGGTCTGGGCTCCTACGAGCAGTACTTC. Protein product: CASLPGLGSYEQYF. The chain joins TRBV2 to TRBJ2-7; D unclear. The CDR3 length is 14 residues. Deletions cut 8 bases from V and 0 bases from J, with 14 bases between. Germline V gives CDR1 SNHLY, CDR2 FYNNEI. Filled out from reference TRBV2 and TRBJ2-7, the complete variable domain reads EPEVTQTPSHQVTQMGQEVILRCVPISNHLYFYWYRQILGQKVEFLVSFYNNEISEKSEIFDDQFSVERPDGSNFTLKIRSTKLEDSAMYFCASLPGLGSYEQYFGPGTRLTVT.

This clone showed up just once. The rearrangement uses TRBV2 and TRBJ2-7, with 10 positions matching TRBD1. After removal of 9 bases from V and 5 bases from J, the junction contained 4 bases not matched to a gene. The CDR3 covers 12 residues. Germline V lookup: CDR1 SNHLY, CDR2 FYNNEI. DNA for the CDR3: TGTGCCAGTGGGGACAGGGGCCACGAGCAGTACTTC. It translates to CASGDRGHEQYF.

The chain is built from TRBV27 and TRBJ1-5; 8 bases map to TRBD1. Trimming removed 2 bases from V and 0 bases from J; junction bases left unmatched: 6. Germline lookup yields CDR1 MNHEY and CDR2 SMNVEV (reference sequence). This CDR3 contains 17 residues. The CDR3 region is CASSLGDRGYSNQPQHF. DNA for the CDR3: TGTGCCAGCAGTTTAGGAGACAGGGGATATAGCAATCAGCCCCAGCATTTT.

The rearrangement links TRBV7-2 to TRBJ2-7; possibly TRBD2 for D (5 bases). Germline CDR1 reads SGHTA; CDR2 reads FQGNSA. The CDR3 runs to 15 residues. Trimming took 2 bases from V and 4 from J, leaving 15 bases between them. Here the CDR3 reads CASSLYGNTGYEQYF. The CDR3, as DNA: TGTGCCAGCAGCTTATACGGGAATACCGGGTACGAGCAGTACTTC.

The V and J genes are TRBV6-7 and TRBJ2-3, with 7 bases that match TRBD2. TRBV6-7 is labeled an ORF, and its function is uncertain. The junction had 9 bases not matched to a gene; V was cut back by 11 bases and J by 1 base. This CDR3 contains 14 residues. The CDR3, as DNA: TGTGCCGCATCCCCGGGGGGAGGCACAGATACGCAGTATTTT. This translates into CAASPGGGTDTQYF.

This clone was detected once. A much bigger clone sits one base away, suggesting this may be a read error. The rearrangement joins TRBV6-1 to TRBJ2-3, with TRBD2 as a possible D gene (8 bases). The CDR3 consists of 15 residues. Trimming pared 4 bases from V and 4 bases from J, leaving 15 bases between. Germline assignment: CDR1 MNHNS and CDR2 SASEGT. The CDR3 here is CASSGLARGPDTQYF. The CDR3 nucleotides read TGTGCCAGCAGTGGACTAGCGAGGGGGCCAGATACGCAGTATTTT.

The chain uses TRBV12-5 and TRBJ1-1; D gene ambiguous. The CDR3 runs to 16 residues. Between the trimmed V and J ends, which lost 0 bases and 1 base, there was a span of 12 bases. The germline V gene has CDR1 LGHNT and CDR2 FRNRAP. The CDR3 DNA sequence: TGTGCTAGTGGTTTGGTACTAGGACGGAAGAACACTGAAGCTTTCTTT. This sequence encodes CASGLVLGRKNTEAFF. The complete variable domain, with remaining parts taken from reference TRBV12-5 and TRBJ1-1, reads DARVTQTPRHKVTEMGQEVTMRCQPILGHNTVFWYRQTMMQGLELLAYFRNRAPLDDSGMPKDRFSAEMPDATLATLKIQPSEPRDSAVYFCASGLVLGRKNTEAFFGQGTRLTVV.

V and J are TRBV19 and TRBJ1-1; D not certain. The CDR3 is 13 residues long. Trimming stripped 4 bases from V and 2 bases from J, with 8 bases between. Germline V lookup: CDR1 LNHDA, CDR2 SQIVND (reference sequence). CDR3 amino acids: CASSTQINTEAFF. CDR3 nucleotides: TGTGCCAGTAGTACGCAGATAAACACTGAAGCTTTCTTT.

This chain connects TRBV7-9 to TRBJ2-6; D perhaps matches TRBD1 (6 bases). The CDR3 has 17 residues. Trimming removed 0 bases from V and 0 bases from J, with 9 bases in between. CDR1 is SEHNR, CDR2 FQNEAQ, per germline (reference sequence). CDR3 coding DNA: TGTGCCAGCAGCTTAGCTCAGGGGCTCTCTGGGGCCAACGTCCTGACTTTC. This encodes CASSLAQGLSGANVLTF. Combining the CDR3 with reference TRBV7-9 and TRBJ2-6 gives the whole variable domain DTGVSQNPRHKITKRGQNVTFRCDPISEHNRLYWYRQTLGQGPEFLTYFQNEAQLEKSRLLSDRFSAERPKGSFSTLEIQRTEQGDSAMYLCASSLAQGLSGANVLTFGAGSRLTVL.

The chain joins TRBV28 to TRBJ1-2; D call uncertain. The CDR3 has 11 amino acids. Trimming pared 6 bases from V and 1 base from J, leaving 3 bases between. CDR1 and CDR2 (germline): MDHEN, SYDVKM. DNA for the CDR3: TGTGCCAGCAGCAGTAACTATGGCTACACCTTC. Its protein is CASSSNYGYTF.

This rearrangement joins TRBV18 to TRBJ2-5; TRBD2 agrees at 10 bases. The CDR3 is 16 amino acids. CDR1 and CDR2 from the germline V gene are KGHSH and LQKENI. The ends lost 2 bases at V and 4 bases at J; junction bases unmatched: 7. Here the CDR3 DNA reads TGTGCCAGCTCACCATTAGCTAGCGGGAGTCCAGAGACCCAGTACTTC. Translation: CASSPLASGSPETQYF.

The chain combines TRBV5-8 with TRBJ1-2, with D possibly TRBD1 on 5 matching bases. CDR1 is SGHTS and CDR2 is YDEGEE in the germline V gene. The germline V and J ends were trimmed by 0 bases and 4 bases, with 13 bases remaining between them. CDR3 length: 15 residues. The CDR3 nucleotides are TGTGCCAGCAGCTTGGAGGGGCGGAGAGTCTATGGCTACACCTTC. It translates to CASSLEGRRVYGYTF.